The 18 T cell receptor beta chains below come from one sample, sequenced in a study of patients with pleural tuberculosis. Each CDR3 protein is one row after TCRdb ran MiXCR on the reads. The table records nearly 30,000 distinct CDR3 sequences, 18% of them present only once. Material: peripheral blood. These receptors all stem from a human donor with pleural tuberculosis.

This clonotype was observed at least ten times. The chain couples TRBV24-1 to TRBJ2-3, with TRBD1 identical over 9 bases. This CDR3 has 16 amino acids. The J segment lost 0 bases and the V segment lost 3 bases, leaving 3 bases of the junction unmatched. The V gene's germline CDR1 is KGHDR and CDR2 SFDVKD. The CDR3 here is CATSDLQGASTDTQYF. In DNA, the CDR3 is TGTGCCACCAGTGATCTACAGGGGGCTAGCACAGATACGCAGTATTTT.

The genes are TRBV27 and TRBJ1-2; a possible D gene is TRBD1 (5 bases). The V and J ends lost 6 bases and 4 bases respectively, with 15 bases between them. Germline CDR1 reads MNHEY; CDR2 reads SMNVEV (reference sequence). This CDR3 comprises 14 residues. CDR3 sequence: CASRFKGQAYGYTF. The DNA for the CDR3 is TGTGCCAGCAGATTCAAGGGGCAAGCCTATGGCTACACCTTC.

This clonotype has a count of ten or more. V usage is TRBV6-2 or TRBV6-3 and J usage is TRBJ2-4, with 9 bases aligning to TRBD1. Germline V lookup: CDR1 MNHEY, CDR2 SVGEGT. J gave up 1 base and V 6 bases, and 10 bases lay outside the gene matches. The CDR3 consists of 17 residues. This chain's CDR3 is CASRSRDRAEAKNIQYF. The CDR3 DNA sequence: TGTGCCAGCAGATCCAGGGACAGGGCGGAGGCCAAAAACATTCAGTACTTC.

This chain links TRBV12-3 or TRBV12-4 with TRBJ2-3; no clear D. V lost 5 bases and J 2 bases, leaving 11 bases between the germline ends. The CDR3 is made up of 14 amino acids. CDR3 nucleotides: TGTGCCAGCAGTCCAAGGCCCTACACAGATACGCAGTATTTT. Amino acid sequence: CASSPRPYTDTQYF.

There are many counts of this clonotype. The rearrangement links TRBV6-2 or TRBV6-3 to TRBJ2-1; possibly TRBD1 for D (6 bases). Trimming stripped 5 bases from V and 6 bases from J, with 14 bases between. Looked up from germline, CDR1 is MNHEY and CDR2 is SVGEGT. The CDR3 is 14 residues long. This chain's CDR3 is CASSHSRDTNEQFF. The CDR3 DNA sequence: TGTGCCAGCAGTCATAGCCGGGACACCAATGAGCAGTTCTTC.

Many counts were recorded for this clonotype. The gene calls are TRBV20-1 and TRBJ1-2; D is undetermined. This CDR3 spans 12 amino acids. Germline CDR1 and CDR2: DFQATT and SNEGSKA (reference sequence). V gave up 1 base and J gave up 5 bases, with 8 bases separating them. CDR3 nucleotide sequence: TGCAGTGCTAGAGTCGGTGGATATGGCTACACCTTC. Amino acid sequence: CSARVGGYGYTF.

By sample share, this clonotype is large (0.1 to 1%). This chain links TRBV28 with TRBJ1-1; tentatively, D is TRBD1 (6 bases). The ends were cut back, 10 bases at V and 5 bases at J, with 14 bases in the middle. Germline assignment: CDR1 MDHEN and CDR2 SYDVKM. This CDR3 spans 12 amino acids. As DNA, the CDR3 is TGTGCCATTACGACAGGAAGGACTGAAGCTTTCTTT. This translates into CAITTGRTEAFF. The full variable domain, in which reference TRBV28 and TRBJ1-1 provide the parts outside the CDR3, is DVKVTQSSRYLVKRTGEKVFLECVQDMDHENMFWYRQDPGLGLRLIYFSYDVKMKEKGDIPEGYSVSREKKERFSLILESASTNQTSMYLCAITTGRTEAFFGQGTRLTVV.

This clonotype came up many times. V is TRBV6-6 and J is TRBJ2-7, with 7 bases that match TRBD1. The CDR3 totals 13 residues. Per germline, CDR1 MNHNY and CDR2 SVGAGI (reference sequence). Unmatched junction bases numbered 1, after V lost 0 bases and J lost 5 bases. CDR3 DNA sequence: TGTGCCAGCAGTTACTCTGACAGGGACGAGCAGTACTTC. Its translation is CASSYSDRDEQYF.

With regard to this clonotype: This may come from a read error, since a much larger clone is one base off. The chain is built from TRBV11-2 and TRBJ2-5; possibly TRBD2 for D (7 bases). V was shortened by 4 bases and J by 2 bases, with 17 bases between the two germline ends. This CDR3 has 16 amino acids. Germline assignment: CDR1 SGHAT and CDR2 FQNNGV. This chain's CDR3 is CASSSLRGARQETQYF. The CDR3 DNA is TGTGCCAGCAGCTCGCTACGGGGGGCCCGACAAGAGACCCAGTACTTC.

This clonotype was recorded many times. The gene calls are TRBV2 and TRBJ1-4, with D unresolved. Between the trimmed V and J ends, which lost 5 bases and 2 bases, there was a span of 9 bases. The CDR3 contains 14 residues. Looked up from germline, CDR1 is SNHLY and CDR2 is FYNNEI. The CDR3 DNA sequence: TGTGCCAGCAGTCTCGGGGATACTAATGAAAAACTGTTTTTT. This codes for CASSLGDTNEKLFF.

This sequence joins TRBV6-5 and TRBJ2-1, with D maybe TRBD2 (5 bases). Germline V gives CDR1 MNHEY, CDR2 SVGAGI. There are 18 residues in the CDR3. Trimming stripped 2 bases from V and 15 bases from J, with 32 bases between. The CDR3 DNA reads as TGTGCCAGCAGTTACAAACGTCGAGCGGCATTCTCCTACAATGAACGGTTCTTC. Its protein product is CASSYKRRAAFSYNERFF.

This clonotype was observed a few times. The V gene is TRBV18, the J gene TRBJ2-7; D may be TRBD1 (5 bases). The ends were cut back, 2 bases at V and 4 bases at J, with 15 bases in the middle. Germline lookup yields CDR1 KGHSH and CDR2 LQKENI. The CDR3 runs to 15 residues. DNA of the CDR3: TGTGCCAGCTCACCATCAACAGGTCTAATGTACGAGCAGTACTTC. As protein: CASSPSTGLMYEQYF.

About this clonotype itself: A read error may be the cause here, since a much bigger clone is one base away. The chain joins TRBV14 to TRBJ2-7; a weak D match, TRBD2 (5 bases). In germline, CDR1 is SGHDN, CDR2 FVKESK. This CDR3 has 14 residues. CDR3 protein: CASSPRGISCEQYF. As DNA, the CDR3 is TGTGCCAGCAGTCCAAGAGGGATCTCCTGCGAGCAGTACTTC.

There are many counts of this clonotype. V gene TRBV29-1 combines with J gene TRBJ1-1; D is possibly TRBD1 (5 bases). The V end lost 4 bases, the J end lost 1 base, and 13 bases lay between the germline ends. Germline lookup yields CDR1 SQVTM and CDR2 ANQGSEA. CDR3 size: 14 residues. The CDR3 sequence is CSVGGTFENTEAFF. In DNA, the CDR3 is TGCAGCGTTGGGGGGACGTTCGAGAACACTGAAGCTTTCTTT.

Comments on this clonotype: One end of the junction does not line up with germline, which may come from a read error. The rearrangement uses TRBV2 and TRBJ1-1; D not certain. CDR3 size: 12 residues. Germline V CDR1 and CDR2: SNHLY, FYNNEI. DNA of the CDR3: TGTGCCAGCAGTGGGATAGGGTCTGAAGTTTCCTTT. Translation gives CASSGIGSEVSF.

This clonotype has a count of ten or more. The CDR3 sequence: CASSLVRRETEAFF. CDR3 DNA: TGTGCCAGCAGTTTAGTACGAAGAGAGACTGAAGCTTTCTTT. This chain connects TRBV28 to TRBJ1-1, with D unresolved. Deletions cut 2 bases from V and 5 bases from J, with 12 bases between. CDR1 and CDR2 (germline): MDHEN, SYDVKM. The CDR3 runs 14 residues.

This clonotype was picked up many times. The J gene is TRBJ2-5, the V gene TRBV20-1, with 13 bases fitting TRBD2. The CDR3 totals 15 residues. Germline trimming cut 5 bases from V and 1 base from J; bases unmatched to any gene: 4. Germline V gives CDR1 DFQATT, CDR2 SNEGSKA (reference sequence). The CDR3 protein is CSAYTSGGAQETQYF. The CDR3 DNA reads TGCAGTGCTTATACTAGCGGGGGGGCCCAAGAGACCCAGTACTTC.

This clonotype counts as medium-sized. The chain carries TRBV20-1 and TRBJ1-2; unclear D gene. The V gene's germline CDR1 is DFQATT and CDR2 SNEGSKA (reference sequence). The CDR3 consists of 11 residues. V was pared by 5 bases and J by 9 bases, with 13 bases between. The CDR3: CSASWAYSYTF. The DNA for the CDR3 is TGCAGTGCTTCTTGGGCTTACAGCTACACCTTC.